Following are 8 T cell receptor beta chains from one sample sequenced in a study of T cell repertoires in cytomegalovirus infection. TCRdb re-derived calls from the reads in MiXCR, one entry per CDR3 protein. The sample lists more than 150,000 distinct CDR3 sequences; 28% were seen once. The specimen sequenced was PBMCs. These receptors all come from a human donor in good health (CMV status not recorded). Some clones in this sample may be carry-over from other donors' samples.

This clonotype was seen only a few times. The chain joins TRBV5-4 to TRBJ2-7; 8 nucleotides align to TRBD1. The ends lost 5 bases at V and 2 bases at J; junction bases unmatched: 9. The CDR3 has 15 residues. Germline CDR1 SGHNT, CDR2 YYREEE (reference sequence). The CDR3 bases are TGTGCCAGCAGTCGGGGACAGGTCCATCCCTACGAGCAGTACTTC. Translating it yields CASSRGQVHPYEQYF. The variable domain in full, with the rest retrieved from reference TRBV5-4 and TRBJ2-7, is ETGVTQSPTHLIKTRGQQVTLRCSSQSGHNTVSWYQQALGQGPQFIFQYYREEENGRGNFPPRFSGLQFPNYSSELNVNALELDDSALYLCASSRGQVHPYEQYFGPGTRLTVT.

The V call is TRBV6-1, the J call TRBJ2-7; the D gene is possibly TRBD2 (6 bases). The CDR3 sequence is 16 residues long. Trimming shortened V by 2 bases and J by 0 bases, and 14 bases separated the two germline ends. Germline V gives CDR1 MNHNS, CDR2 SASEGT. CDR3 nucleotides: TGTGCCAGCAGTGAAAGGCCCCAGGGAGGCTCCTACGAGCAGTACTTC. Translated, it gives CASSERPQGGSYEQYF.

This clonotype appeared a few times. The CDR3 loop reads CASNADGRGTDTQYF. The CDR3 DNA reads TGTGCCAGCAACGCCGACGGTAGGGGCACAGATACGCAGTATTTT. The chain couples TRBV27 to TRBJ2-3, with unresolved D. The V end lost 7 bases, the J end lost 1 base, and 15 bases lay between the germline ends. The CDR3 is 15 residues long. Germline V gene data show CDR1 as MNHEY and CDR2 as SMNVEV (reference sequence).

The chain links TRBV6-2 or TRBV6-3 to TRBJ1-1, with D unclear. Deletions cut 4 bases from V and 1 base from J, with 10 bases between. The CDR3 consists of 14 residues. CDR1 MNHEY and CDR2 SVGEGT come from the germline V gene. CDR3 amino acids: CASSFKGKNTEAFF. The CDR3 DNA follows: TGTGCCAGCAGTTTTAAGGGCAAGAACACTGAAGCTTTCTTT.

In regard to this clonotype: A read error may produce the germline difference seen at one junction end. This chain connects TRBV7-8 to TRBJ1-1; D not certain. Germline values: CDR1 SGHVS, CDR2 FQNEAQ. The CDR3 contains 13 residues. The CDR3 loop reads CASSLGGDREAFF. The CDR3 DNA reads TGTGCCAGCAGTTTAGGCGGGGATCGGGAAGCTTTCTTT. Complete variable domain (other parts from reference TRBV7-8 and TRBJ1-1): GAGVSQSPRYKVAKRGQDVALRCDPISGHVSLFWYQQALGQGPEFLTYFQNEAQLDKSGLPSDRFFAERPEGSVSTLKIQRTQQEDSAVYLCASSLGGDREAFFGQGTRLTVV.

This chain connects TRBV11-2 to TRBJ1-6, with D possibly matching TRBD1 (5 bases). V lost 5 bases and J 9 bases, leaving 11 bases between the germline ends. This CDR3 is built from 13 residues. Germline CDR1 reads SGHAT; CDR2 reads FQNNGV. CDR3 sequence reads: CASSHPGPSPLHF. In DNA, the CDR3 is TGTGCCAGCAGCCACCCAGGGCCTTCACCCCTCCACTTT.

In its sample, this clonotype was seen a few times. This chain connects TRBV10-3 to TRBJ1-2; D gene uncertain. Trimming removed 4 bases from V and 5 bases from J, with 5 bases in between. CDR3 length: 11 amino acids. Germline CDR1 reads ENHRY; CDR2 reads SYGVKD. The CDR3 spells CAISAGYGYTF. Written as DNA, the CDR3 is TGTGCCATCAGTGCTGGGTATGGCTACACCTTC.

This clonotype was seen repeatedly, ten times or more. The V call is TRBV7-2, the J call TRBJ1-2; possibly TRBD1 for D (6 bases). The germline V and J ends were trimmed by 1 base and 7 bases, with 13 bases remaining between them. The length of the CDR3 is 14 residues. Germline loops: CDR1 SGHTA, CDR2 FQGNSA. This CDR3 reads CASSLGVRGFGYTF. The DNA for the CDR3 is TGTGCCAGCAGCTTAGGGGTCAGGGGCTTTGGCTACACCTTC.